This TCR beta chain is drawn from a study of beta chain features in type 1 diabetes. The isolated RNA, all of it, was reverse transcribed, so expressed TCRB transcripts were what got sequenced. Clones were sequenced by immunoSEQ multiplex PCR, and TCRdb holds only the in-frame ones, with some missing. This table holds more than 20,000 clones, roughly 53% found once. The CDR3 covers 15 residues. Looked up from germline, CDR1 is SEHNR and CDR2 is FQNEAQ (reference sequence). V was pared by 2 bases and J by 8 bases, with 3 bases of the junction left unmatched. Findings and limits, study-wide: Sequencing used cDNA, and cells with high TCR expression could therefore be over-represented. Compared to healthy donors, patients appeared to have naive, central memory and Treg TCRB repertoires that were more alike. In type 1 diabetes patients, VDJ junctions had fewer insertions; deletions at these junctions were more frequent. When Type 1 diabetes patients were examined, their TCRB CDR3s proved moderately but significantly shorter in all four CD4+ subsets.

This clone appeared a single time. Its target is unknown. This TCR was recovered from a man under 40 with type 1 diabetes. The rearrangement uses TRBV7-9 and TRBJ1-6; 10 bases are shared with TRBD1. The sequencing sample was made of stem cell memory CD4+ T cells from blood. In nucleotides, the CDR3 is TGTGCCAGCAGCTTATCGGGACAGGGGTATTCACCCCTCCACTTT. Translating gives CASSLSGQGYSPLHF.